The 5 T cell receptor beta chains presented below share a single source sample, sequenced in a study of prognosis after radiotherapy for stage I lung cancer. From genomic DNA, two-round multiplex PCR was used to amplify TCR beta CDR3. It was primers specific to each TRBV and TRBJ gene that first-round PCR used. MiXCR, applied by TCRdb to the multiplex PCR reads, yields one record per CDR3 protein. Counted here are about 35,000 distinct CDR3 sequences, approximately 32% occurring once; the ten biggest clones make up roughly a quarter. Material: PBMCs, obtained before or after stereotactic body radiation therapy (not recorded which). These TCRs come from a donor over 45 with non-small cell lung cancer.

The table lists this clonotype with a few counts. The chain carries TRBV28 and TRBJ2-2; D not certain. CDR3 length equals 16 residues. The V gene's germline CDR1 is MDHEN and CDR2 SYDVKM. Trimming cost V 1 base and J 1 base, with 10 bases left between them. The CDR3 sequence: CASSLFFSMNTGELFF. The CDR3 DNA follows: TGTGCCAGCAGTTTATTCTTTAGTATGAACACCGGGGAGCTGTTTTTT.

The CDR3 DNA reads as TGTGCCAGCAGACCCTCGGGTAGTCCCTACGAGCAGTACTTC. It translates to CASRPSGSPYEQYF. This rearrangement joins TRBV12-3 or TRBV12-4 to TRBJ2-7; no reliable D call. V lost 6 bases and J 2 bases, leaving 14 bases between the germline ends. This CDR3 has 14 amino acids.

The CDR3 sequence: CSARSGGPWNGYTF. The CDR3 coding sequence is TGCAGTGCTAGGTCAGGGGGCCCATGGAATGGCTACACCTTC. The rearrangement joins TRBV20-1 to TRBJ1-2; 8 positions match TRBD1. Unmatched junction bases numbered 9, after V lost 3 bases and J lost 6 bases. Germline assignment: CDR1 DFQATT and CDR2 SNEGSKA (reference sequence). The CDR3 totals 14 residues.

Turning to this clonotype: Given a much more abundant clone one base away, this may be a read error. The chain employs TRBV15 and TRBJ2-5; no firm D call. With 5 bases removed from V and 1 base from J, the gap between germline ends came to 2 bases. Per the germline V gene, CDR1 is LNHNV and CDR2 is YYDKDF (reference sequence). CDR3 length: 11 amino acids. The CDR3 reads CATSSQETQYF. The CDR3 DNA follows: TGTGCCACCAGCTCCCAAGAGACCCAGTACTTC.

Ten or more counts support this clonotype. This chain uses TRBV7-2 with TRBJ1-3; D possibly corresponds to TRBD1 (5 bases). The CDR3 is 13 amino acids. Trimming shortened V by 5 bases and J by 4 bases, and 9 bases separated the two germline ends. Per germline, CDR1 SGHTA and CDR2 FQGNSA. The CDR3 DNA sequence: TGTGCCAGCAGCACCCGGGGCGGAAACACCATATATTTT. Translated, it gives CASSTRGGNTIYF. The variable domain in full, with the rest retrieved from reference TRBV7-2 and TRBJ1-3, is GAGVSQSPSNKVTEKGKDVELRCDPISGHTALYWYRQSLGQGLEFLIYFQGNSAPDKSGLPSDRFSAERTGGSVSTLTIQRTQQEDSAVYLCASSTRGGNTIYFGEGSWLTVV.